A single sample is the source of the 10 T cell receptor beta chains below, sequenced in a study of sequential checkpoint blockade in melanoma. Treatment here: randomized to nivolumab then ipilimumab (arm A) or the reverse (arm B). Only in-frame clones appear in the TCRdb table, and some are missing; sequencing was by immunoSEQ multiplex PCR. Of approximately 10,000 clones in the sample, about 81% were seen once. The sequences come from CD8+ T cells sorted from blood (inferred from file names), collected from a patient given nivolumab and ipilimumab in sequence. The receptor set was obtained from a human donor with melanoma.

The chain uses TRBV27 and TRBJ2-7; D call uncertain. The CDR3 runs 14 residues. CDR1 is MNHEY, CDR2 SMNVEV, per germline (reference sequence). The germline V and J ends were trimmed by 2 bases and 2 bases, with 10 bases remaining between them. The CDR3 is CASSLGQATYEQYF. The CDR3 coding sequence is TGTGCCAGCAGTTTAGGGCAGGCTACCTACGAGCAGTACTTC.

CDR3 DNA sequence: TGTGCCAGCAGCCAAGATTTTGGGCAGGTGAACACTGAAGCTTTCTTT. Residues: CASSQDFGQVNTEAFF. J is TRBJ1-1 and V is TRBV14; unclear D gene. Germline assignment: CDR1 SGHDN and CDR2 FVKESK. V was cut by 0 bases and J by 0 bases, with 11 bases left in between. CDR3 size: 16 residues.

The chain recombines TRBV27 with TRBJ2-1; D perhaps matches TRBD2 (5 bases). This CDR3 spans 17 amino acids. V was clipped by 4 bases and J by 0 bases, with 16 bases between them. CDR1 MNHEY and CDR2 SMNVEV come from the germline V gene (reference sequence). The CDR3 nucleotides read TGTGCCAGCAGTTCCTTCGGTCGGAGGAGCTCCTACAATGAGCAGTTCTTC. Its translation is CASSSFGRRSSYNEQFF.

This chain connects TRBV4-1 to TRBJ2-5; possible D gene TRBD2, 6 bases. The germline V and J ends were trimmed by 3 bases and 10 bases, with 18 bases remaining between them. Germline CDR1 reads MGHRA; CDR2 reads YSYEKL. CDR3 size: 14 residues. The CDR3 sequence: CASSHLKGDGGQYF. CDR3 sequence (DNA): TGCGCCAGCAGCCATCTAAAGGGAGACGGGGGCCAGTACTTC.

A single count supports this clone. The CDR3 here is CGVRTVAATEAFF. CDR3 in DNA: TGTGGGGTCCGCACAGTTGCCGCCACTGAAGCTTTCTTT. The chain combines TRBV28 with TRBJ1-1; no clear D. Germline CDR1 and CDR2: MDHEN and SYDVKM. This CDR3 comprises 13 residues.

The genes are TRBV7-2 and TRBJ2-1; TRBD2 is a possible D gene (6 bases). Trimming shortened V by 4 bases and J by 9 bases, and 10 bases separated the two germline ends. Per the germline V gene, CDR1 is SGHTA and CDR2 is FQGNSA. CDR3 length: 12 residues. CDR3 residues: CASSSGTAEQFF. CDR3 coding DNA: TGTGCCAGCAGCTCCGGGACTGCTGAGCAGTTCTTC.

The rearrangement uses TRBV7-8 and TRBJ2-1; 11 positions match TRBD2. The CDR3 consists of 17 residues. The V gene end was trimmed by 5 bases and the J gene end by 0 bases; junction bases not matched to a gene: 6. The germline CDR1 and CDR2 sequences are SGHVS and FQNEAQ. CDR3 sequence (DNA): TGTGCCAGCAGCCCTATAGCGGGAGGGAGCTCCTACAATGAGCAGTTCTTC. It translates to CASSPIAGGSSYNEQFF.

This chain joins TRBV29-1 and TRBJ1-1; 7 positions match TRBD1. Trimming at V came to 7 bases and at J to 0 bases, leaving 8 bases not matched to a gene. CDR1 and CDR2 (germline): SQVTM, ANQGSEA. This CDR3 region has 14 residues. The CDR3 sequence: CSGFSGGMNTEAFF. As DNA, the CDR3 is TGCAGCGGATTCTCAGGGGGGATGAACACTGAAGCTTTCTTT. The full variable domain, with the rest looked up from reference TRBV29-1 and TRBJ1-1, is SAVISQKPSRDICQRGTSLTIQCQVDSQVTMMFWYRQQPGQSLTLIATANQGSEATYESGFVIDKFPISRPNLTFSTLTVSNMSPEDSSIYLCSGFSGGMNTEAFFGQGTRLTVV.

This clone was observed a few times. The gene calls are TRBV13 and TRBJ2-3; the match to TRBD2 covers 10 bases. The V gene's germline CDR1 is PRHDT and CDR2 FYEKMQ (reference sequence). This CDR3 has 18 residues. Trimming cost V 0 bases and J 0 bases; bases outside gene matches: 6. CDR3 protein: CASSLGASGRLSTDTQYF. The CDR3 nucleotides read TGTGCCAGCAGCTTAGGGGCTAGCGGGAGACTCAGCACAGATACGCAGTATTTT.

The genes are TRBV29-1 and TRBJ2-2; D remains ambiguous. Germline CDR1 and CDR2: SQVTM and ANQGSEA. This CDR3 has 11 amino acids. The germline V and J ends were trimmed by 4 bases and 6 bases, with 6 bases remaining between them. CDR3 nucleotide sequence: TGCAGCGTTGGTGAGGCCGGGGAGCTGTTTTTT. Amino acid sequence: CSVGEAGELFF.